One and the same sample provided the 10 T cell receptor beta chains below, sequenced in a study of T cell responses to AZD1222 COVID-19 vaccine. Sequencing used immunoSEQ multiplex PCR; TCRdb keeps in-frame clones, though not all of them. The data hold 150,000 to 200,000 clones, with 94% observed a single time. The specimen comprised peripheral blood, sampled on day 0 of AZD1222 vaccination. Source of these receptors: an adult in good health.

The rearrangement uses TRBV5-1 and TRBJ1-1, with a possible D match to TRBD1 (5 bases). Trimming left V 0 bases short and J 2 bases short, with 11 bases between. Germline V CDR1 and CDR2: SGHRS, YFSETQ. The CDR3 has 15 residues. The CDR3 loop is CASSLDGRENTEAFF. The CDR3 region has the DNA TGCGCCAGCAGCTTGGATGGCAGGGAAAACACTGAAGCTTTCTTT.

The chain has TRBV6-5 and TRBJ1-4; D unresolved. The germline CDR1 and CDR2 sequences are MNHEY and SVGAGI. Between the trimmed V and J ends, which lost 0 bases and 0 bases, there was a span of 5 bases. The CDR3 contains 15 residues. The CDR3 sequence: CASSYSPATNEKLFF. The CDR3 DNA is TGTGCCAGCAGTTACTCCCCGGCAACTAATGAAAAACTGTTTTTT.

Only one count was recorded for this clone. This chain joins TRBV6-5 and TRBJ2-5, with D possibly called TRBD1 or TRBD2 (5 bases each). With 6 bases removed from V and 5 bases from J, the gap between germline ends came to 16 bases. CDR1 is MNHEY, CDR2 SVGAGI, per germline. This CDR3 has 14 amino acids. The CDR3 loop reads CASRGVQPGETQYF. The CDR3 DNA sequence: TGTGCCAGCAGGGGGGTGCAGCCAGGCGAGACCCAGTACTTC.

The chain joins TRBV6-5 to TRBJ2-1; 9 bases are shared with TRBD2. The CDR3 extends over 15 amino acids. V shed 6 bases, J shed 1 base, and the junction held 4 bases outside the gene matches. Germline lookup yields CDR1 MNHEY and CDR2 SVGAGI. CDR3 coding DNA: TGTGCCAGCAGCACAACTAGCGGGTCCTACAATGAGCAGTTCTTC. It encodes CASSTTSGSYNEQFF.

CDR3 nucleotides: TGCAGCGTTCTGAACAGGGCCGCGACAGATACGCAGTATTTT. It yields the protein CSVLNRAATDTQYF. V is TRBV29-1 and J is TRBJ2-3; tentatively, D is TRBD1 (6 bases). Germline V gene sequence: CDR1 SQVTM, CDR2 ANQGSEA. The ends were cut back, 5 bases at V and 3 bases at J, with 15 bases in the middle. This CDR3 region has 14 residues.

The chain combines TRBV19 with TRBJ1-2; TRBD1 is a possible D gene (6 bases). The CDR3 has 13 residues. V dropped 3 bases and J dropped 6 bases, with 11 bases sitting between them. Germline assignment: CDR1 LNHDA and CDR2 SQIVND (reference sequence). The CDR3 protein is CASSILAGDGYTF. CDR3 nucleotides: TGTGCCAGTAGTATTCTGGCAGGGGATGGCTACACCTTC.

The V and J genes are TRBV20-1 and TRBJ2-7; D gene uncertain. The CDR3 loop spans 13 amino acids. Germline V CDR1 and CDR2: DFQATT, SNEGSKA (reference sequence). V was shortened by 3 bases and J by 1 base, with 10 bases between the two germline ends. CDR3 coding DNA: TGCAGTGCTAGTGGTCGCGTTTCCTACGAGCAGTACTTC. Residues: CSASGRVSYEQYF.

This clone was counted a single time. The DNA is left out, because the CDR3 cannot be placed on it with certainty; the CDR3 is given as TCRdb lists it. The chain is built from TRBV9 and TRBJ2-7; TRBD1, the table's D call, lacks a check against the DNA. Germline CDR1 and CDR2: SGDLS and YYNGEE. The CDR3 adds up to 14 amino acids, both ends counted. CDR3 sequence: CASSSSYDTYEQYF.

For this clone: Sequence at one end of the junction differs from germline and may be a read error. The chain recombines TRBV6-5 with TRBJ1-5, with TRBD1 as a possible D gene (6 bases). This CDR3 has 14 residues. Per germline, CDR1 MNHEY and CDR2 SVGAGI. CDR3 region: CATQPGQPVQAQHF. The CDR3 DNA sequence: TGTGCCACCCAGCCTGGACAGCCCGTTCAGGCCCAGCATTTT.

This chain links TRBV6-5 with TRBJ1-2; D unresolved. This CDR3 comprises 13 residues. Germline V gene data show CDR1 as MNHEY and CDR2 as SVGAGI. V dropped 4 bases and J dropped 5 bases, with 11 bases sitting between them. CDR3 region: CASSSTLPYGYTF. The CDR3 DNA sequence: TGTGCCAGCAGTTCGACCTTACCATATGGCTACACCTTC.